This record looks at one T cell receptor (beta chain) sequence and its context. The antigen remains undetermined. As for time point: blood 2 weeks post-SBRT. Treatment specified: 15 Gy SBRT to primary tumor, nephrectomy 4 weeks later. Sequencing was performed with immunoSEQ multiplex PCR; in TCRdb, only in-frame clones are kept and a portion is missing. The sample holds 100,000 to 150,000 clones, around nine tenths seen once. The data are from a study of radiation and T cells in renal cell carcinoma. Study background: Nephrectomy followed 15 Gy stereotactic body radiation by 4 weeks.

General study results and limits: From baseline, blood top tumor clonotypes peaked at 2 weeks post-radiation.

With 0 bases clipped from V and 4 bases from J, the junction kept 1 base outside the gene matches. The CDR3 runs to 15 residues. Germline V lookup: CDR1 SGHNT, CDR2 YYREEE (reference sequence). This rearrangement joins TRBV5-4 to TRBJ2-5, with 12 bases that match TRBD1. This clonotype was sampled from a woman between 70 and 85 years old with renal cell carcinoma. This specimen consisted of blood, obtained from a patient whose treatment included radiotherapy and nephrectomy. CDR3 bases: TGTGCCAGCAGCTTGGGGGACAGGGGGCGAGAGACCCAGTACTTC. It encodes CASSLGDRGRETQYF. Full variable domain (rest looked up from reference TRBV5-4 and TRBJ2-5): ETGVTQSPTHLIKTRGQQVTLRCSSQSGHNTVSWYQQALGQGPQFIFQYYREEENGRGNFPPRFSGLQFPNYSSELNVNALELDDSALYLCASSLGDRGRETQYFGPGTRLLVL.